Listed here are 17 T cell receptor beta chains from one sample, sequenced in a study of cytomegalovirus exposure and HLA in healthy donors. The PCR ran on 60 Vbeta and 13 Jbeta primers. Measured with immunoSEQ multiplex PCR; TCRdb has only the in-frame clones, and not every one. The sample table sets out about 160,000 clones. Sequenced: PBMCs. Every receptor here comes from a woman aged 60-75 years in good health and CMV-seronegative.

The CDR3: CASSLSLGEGTDTQYF. The DNA for the CDR3 is TGTGCCAGCAGCTTATCTTTGGGGGAGGGCACAGATACGCAGTATTTT. The chain combines TRBV11-2 with TRBJ2-3; D possibly corresponds to TRBD2 (6 bases). Germline loops: CDR1 SGHAT, CDR2 FQNNGV. The V and J ends lost 2 bases and 1 base respectively, with 13 bases between them. The CDR3 totals 16 residues.

V and J are TRBV5-1 and TRBJ2-7, with D perhaps matching TRBD1 (6 bases). Germline lookup yields CDR1 SGHRS and CDR2 YFSETQ. V lost 0 bases to trimming and J lost 3 bases, with 13 bases between them. The CDR3 sequence is 15 residues long. The CDR3 DNA sequence: TGCGCCAGCAGCTTGGCTCAGGGGACAAACTACGAGCAGTACTTC. Protein sequence: CASSLAQGTNYEQYF. Complete variable domain (other parts from reference TRBV5-1 and TRBJ2-7): KAGVTQTPRYLIKTRGQQVTLSCSPISGHRSVSWYQQTPGQGLQFLFEYFSETQRNKGNFPGRFSGRQFSNSRSEMNVSTLELGDSALYLCASSLAQGTNYEQYFGPGTRLTVT.

To note about this clone: Sequence at one end of the junction differs from germline and may be a read error. The chain is built from TRBV5-1 and TRBJ1-1, with D tentatively TRBD1 (5 bases). This CDR3 is built from 15 residues. CDR1 and CDR2 (germline): SGHRS, YFSETQ. The CDR3, as DNA: TGCGCCAGCACCCCGGGGGGGGGTATGAAAACTGAAGCTTTCTTT. Translation: CASTPGGGMKTEAFF.

V usage is TRBV6-1 and J usage is TRBJ2-1, with D uncertain. The germline V gene encodes CDR1 MNHNS and CDR2 SASEGT. Trimming pared 4 bases from V and 2 bases from J, leaving 6 bases between. CDR3 length: 13 amino acids. The CDR3 bases are TGTGCCAGCAGTGGGCCCCCCTACAATGAGCAGTTCTTC. Protein product: CASSGPPYNEQFF.

This chain joins TRBV11-1 and TRBJ1-1; weak D call: TRBD1 (6 bases). V gave up 0 bases and J gave up 1 base, with 12 bases separating them. The CDR3 is made up of 16 amino acids. Germline V gene lookup returns CDR1 SGHAT and CDR2 FQDESV (reference sequence). The CDR3 reads CASSLAGTRPNTEAFF. CDR3 DNA sequence: TGTGCCAGCAGCTTAGCCGGGACACGGCCGAACACTGAAGCTTTCTTT.

The rearrangement joins TRBV5-4 to TRBJ1-2, with D perhaps matching TRBD1 (6 bases). V was cut by 1 base and J by 3 bases, with 13 bases left in between. The CDR3 totals 15 residues. The germline V gene encodes CDR1 SGHNT and CDR2 YYREEE (reference sequence). The CDR3 sequence is CASSLRGARDYGYTF. The CDR3 DNA follows: TGTGCCAGCAGCTTGCGGGGGGCGCGAGACTATGGCTACACCTTC. Together with reference TRBV5-4 and TRBJ1-2, the CDR3 gives the full variable domain: ETGVTQSPTHLIKTRGQQVTLRCSSQSGHNTVSWYQQALGQGPQFIFQYYREEENGRGNFPPRFSGLQFPNYSSELNVNALELDDSALYLCASSLRGARDYGYTFGSGTRLTVV.

The J gene is TRBJ2-3, the V gene TRBV18; no clear D. The V end lost 3 bases, the J end lost 1 base, and 8 bases lay between the germline ends. Germline V gives CDR1 KGHSH, CDR2 LQKENI. The CDR3 extends over 14 amino acids. CDR3 nucleotide sequence: TGTGCCAGCTCACCTTTGGCAGGCACAGATACGCAGTATTTT. Translated: CASSPLAGTDTQYF.

V and J are TRBV7-7 and TRBJ1-1; weak D call: TRBD1 (5 bases). Trimming removed 7 bases from V and 5 bases from J, with 14 bases in between. Germline V CDR1 and CDR2: SSHAT, FNYEAQ (reference sequence). CDR3 length: 13 amino acids. The CDR3 DNA sequence: TGTGCCAGCACCCCGTGGGGGGGGACTGAAGCTTTCTTT. Protein: CASTPWGGTEAFF.

The rearrangement links TRBV2 to TRBJ2-3; 15 bases are a match to TRBD2. The CDR3 covers 17 residues. J gave up 4 bases and V 10 bases, and 12 bases lay outside the gene matches. In germline, CDR1 is SNHLY, CDR2 FYNNEI. CDR3 nucleotides: TGTGCCACCACGGGACTAGCGGGGGGCGCCCGCTCAGATACGCAGTATTTT. This codes for CATTGLAGGARSDTQYF.

The chain recombines TRBV6-1 with TRBJ2-3; possible D gene TRBD1, 5 bases. This CDR3 region has 17 residues. Per the germline V gene, CDR1 is MNHNS and CDR2 is SASEGT. The ends were cut back, 3 bases at V and 5 bases at J, with 21 bases in the middle. CDR3 sequence: CASSDGSQEGIRDTQYF. In nucleotides, the CDR3 is TGTGCCAGCAGTGATGGATCACAGGAAGGAATTAGAGATACGCAGTATTTT.

The rearrangement links TRBV5-4 to TRBJ2-7, with 12 nucleotides matching TRBD2. Trimming at V came to 3 bases and at J to 4 bases, leaving 2 bases not matched to a gene. The CDR3 loop spans 14 amino acids. Germline values: CDR1 SGHNT, CDR2 YYREEE (reference sequence). CDR3 in amino acids: CASSSGLAGYEQYF. As DNA, the CDR3 is TGTGCCAGCAGCTCCGGACTAGCGGGGTACGAGCAGTACTTC.

J is TRBJ1-2 and V is TRBV9; D is undetermined. The ends were cut back, 5 bases at V and 2 bases at J, with 7 bases in the middle. Germline V gene sequence: CDR1 SGDLS, CDR2 YYNGEE. The length of the CDR3 is 12 residues. CDR3 residues: CASRGGNYGYTF. In DNA, the CDR3 is TGTGCCAGCAGGGGAGGGAACTATGGCTACACCTTC.

The V gene is TRBV4-2, the J gene TRBJ1-2; 7 bases match TRBD1. This CDR3 comprises 13 residues. Germline V lookup: CDR1 LGHNA, CDR2 YNFKEQ. V lost 5 bases, J lost 6 bases, and 6 bases stayed unmatched. The CDR3 spells CASSARGWNGYTF. Written as DNA, the CDR3 is TGTGCCAGCAGCGCCAGGGGGTGGAATGGCTACACCTTC.

The gene calls are TRBV27 and TRBJ1-4, with D tentatively TRBD1 (5 bases). Germline loops: CDR1 MNHEY, CDR2 SMNVEV (reference sequence). V was pared by 9 bases and J by 7 bases, with 15 bases between. This CDR3 region has 13 residues. The CDR3 loop is CASIDSNSEKLFF. In nucleotides, the CDR3 is TGTGCCAGTATAGACAGTAATAGTGAAAAACTGTTTTTT.

V gene TRBV7-9 combines with J gene TRBJ1-1; D may be TRBD1 (5 bases). The CDR3 runs to 13 residues. Germline CDR1 SEHNR, CDR2 FQNEAQ (reference sequence). The V end lost 5 bases, the J end lost 0 bases, and 7 bases lay between the germline ends. The CDR3 DNA reads TGTGCCAGCAGCCCGACAGTGAACACTGAAGCTTTCTTT. Its translation is CASSPTVNTEAFF.

The chain uses TRBV5-4 and TRBJ1-2, with D perhaps matching TRBD1 (6 bases). CDR1 is SGHNT, CDR2 YYREEE, per germline (reference sequence). The length of the CDR3 is 14 residues. The V and J ends lost 4 bases and 7 bases respectively, with 17 bases between them. The CDR3, as DNA: TGTGCCAGCAGCCCTCTACAGGGACCGGGTGGCTACACCTTC. Residues: CASSPLQGPGGYTF. The full variable domain, completed using reference TRBV5-4 and TRBJ1-2, is ETGVTQSPTHLIKTRGQQVTLRCSSQSGHNTVSWYQQALGQGPQFIFQYYREEENGRGNFPPRFSGLQFPNYSSELNVNALELDDSALYLCASSPLQGPGGYTFGSGTRLTVV.

This rearrangement joins TRBV10-3 to TRBJ2-3; no definite D call. The germline CDR1 and CDR2 sequences are ENHRY and SYGVKD. The CDR3 spans 14 residues. V was cut by 0 bases and J by 4 bases, with 8 bases left in between. In DNA, the CDR3 is TGTGCCATCAGTGAGTCCAGTTCCGCAGATACGCAGTATTTT. It encodes CAISESSSADTQYF.